These T cell receptor beta chains were read from a single sample in a study of blood T cell repertoires in COVID-19. TCRdb's copy holds only in-frame clones and misses some; the assay was immunoSEQ multiplex PCR. This sample carries roughly 120,000 clones, 81% of them seen once, and the ten largest clones take around 1.5%. The sequencing sample was made of peripheral blood. Source of these receptors: a man aged 45 to 65 with acute or convalescent COVID-19. The CDR3 runs from the conserved cysteine through the conserved F or W. A D gene is named only where the DNA matches it firmly.

>TRBJ1-1|TRBV18|-
CASSPPAGRAFF
>TRBJ1-5|TRBV19|-
CASSLSGVYGNQPQHF
>TRBJ2-5|TRBV7-8|-
CASSLDDFGVGETQYF
>TRBJ1-4|TRBV29-1|TRBD1
CSAMGQRGKLFF
>TRBJ1-2|TRBV4-2|-
CASSQDRGGEAGYTF
>TRBJ2-3|TRBV29-1|-
CSASDVTSGYF
>TRBJ2-2|TRBV9|TRBD1
CASSVRDRGRETGELFF
>TRBJ1-1|TRBV30|TRBD1
CAWSTQGLRPEAFF
>TRBJ2-7|TRBV15|-
CATSRDTGLRISEQYF
>TRBJ1-6|TRBV18|-
CASSPTSRVNSPLHF
>TRBJ1-1|TRBV28|-
CASSLWVSGQMNTEAFF
>TRBJ2-3|TRBV11-2|-
CASSLSISTDTQYF
>TRBJ2-1|TRBV5-3|TRBD2
CARSFYGLAGAQVNEQFF
>TRBJ2-3|TRBV29-1|TRBD1
CSVERDRGNTDTQYF
>TRBJ1-1|TRBV5-6|TRBD1
CASSSAQGLAEAFF
>TRBJ1-1|TRBV5-1|-
CASSLDRANTEAFF
>TRBJ2-3|TRBV9|-
CASSVGAGDTQYF
>TRBJ1-1|TRBV19|-
CASISHRGQRAFF
>TRBJ1-2|TRBV15|-
CATSRLTGNYGYTF
>TRBJ1-6|TRBV5-1|TRBD1
CASSTGQGNSPLHF
>TRBJ1-1|TRBV7-8|TRBD1
CASSLTTGGTEAFF
>TRBJ1-1|TRBV28|TRBD1
CASSFPRQGRTEAFF
>TRBJ1-1|TRBV6-6|-
CASSYGVMRAQAFF
>TRBJ2-7|TRBV9|TRBD1
CASSQGTGREQYF
>TRBJ1-6|TRBV28|TRBD1
CASTLQGATSPLHF
>TRBJ2-1|TRBV2|-
CAGGSYNEQFF
>TRBJ1-5|TRBV5-6|-
CASSLRRGAGYQPQHF
>TRBJ1-6|TRBV5-4|-
CASSGGTFNSPLHF
>TRBJ1-2|TRBV2|-
CASLDGGYTF
>TRBJ1-1|TRBV6-5|-
CASSSRGKNTEAFF
>TRBJ1-1|TRBV14|-
CASSQEGGRYTEAFF
>TRBJ1-2|TRBV28|TRBD1
CASSVTGGHGYTF